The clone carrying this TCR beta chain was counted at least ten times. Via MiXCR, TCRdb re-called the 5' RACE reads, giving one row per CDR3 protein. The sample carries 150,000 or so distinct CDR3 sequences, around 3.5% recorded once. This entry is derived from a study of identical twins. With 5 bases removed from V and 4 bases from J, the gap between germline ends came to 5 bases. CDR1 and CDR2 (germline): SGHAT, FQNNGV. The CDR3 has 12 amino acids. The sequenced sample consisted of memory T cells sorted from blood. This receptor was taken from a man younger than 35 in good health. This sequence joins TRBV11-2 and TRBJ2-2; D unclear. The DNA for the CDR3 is TGTGCCAGCAGCGAAAGCACCGGGGAGCTGTTTTTT. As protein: CASSESTGELFF.